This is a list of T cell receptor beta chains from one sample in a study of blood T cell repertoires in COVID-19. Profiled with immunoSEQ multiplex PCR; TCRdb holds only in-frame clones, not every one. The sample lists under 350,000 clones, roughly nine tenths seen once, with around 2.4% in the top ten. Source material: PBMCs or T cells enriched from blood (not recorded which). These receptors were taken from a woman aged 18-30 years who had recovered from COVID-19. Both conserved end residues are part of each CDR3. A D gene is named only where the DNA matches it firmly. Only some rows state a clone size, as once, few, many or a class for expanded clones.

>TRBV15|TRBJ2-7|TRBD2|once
TGTGCCACCAGCAGAGGCGGGAGTCCCTACGAGCAGTACTTC
CATSRGGSPYEQYF
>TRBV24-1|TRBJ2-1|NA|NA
TGTGCCACCAGCACTAGTGGAGGCGGTGAGCAGTTCTTC
CATSTSGGGEQFF
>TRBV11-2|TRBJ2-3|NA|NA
TGTGCCAGCAGACAGAACAGGGTCGGTTTTACAGATACGCAGTATTTT
CASRQNRVGFTDTQYF
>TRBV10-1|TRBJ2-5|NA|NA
TGCGCCAGCAGTGAGTCCACTAACCAAGAGACCCAGTACTTC
CASSESTNQETQYF
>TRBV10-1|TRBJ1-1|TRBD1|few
TGCGCCAGCAGTGGCAACAGGGGCACTGAAGCTTTCTTT
CASSGNRGTEAFF
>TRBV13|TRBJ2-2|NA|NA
TGTGCCAGCAGCCCCCGGGACTCAAAGCTGTTTTTT
CASSPRDSKLFF
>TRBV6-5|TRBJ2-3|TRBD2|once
TGTGCCAGCAGACACGGGGGGGCGGGGGCAGATACGCAGTATTTT
CASRHGGAGADTQYF
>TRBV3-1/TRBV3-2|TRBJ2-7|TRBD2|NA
TGTGCCAGCAGCCAAGGGTTTAGCGGGGGGGCTTCCTACGAGCAGTACTTC
CASSQGFSGGASYEQYF
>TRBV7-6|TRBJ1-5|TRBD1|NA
TGTGCCAGCAGCTTAGAAACAGGGGGCAATCAGCCCCAGCATTTT
CASSLETGGNQPQHF
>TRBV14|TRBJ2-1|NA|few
TGTGCCAGCAGCCATATCTACAATGAGCAGTTCTTC
CASSHIYNEQFF
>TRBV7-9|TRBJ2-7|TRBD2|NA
TGTGCCAGCAGGATTAGCGGGGGAGGCGAGCAGTACTTC
CASRISGGGEQYF
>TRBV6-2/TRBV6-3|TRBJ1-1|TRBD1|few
TGTGCCAGCAGTTTGGGACAGGGGGCCGAAGCTTTCTTT
CASSLGQGAEAFF
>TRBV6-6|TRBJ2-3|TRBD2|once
TGTGCCAGCAGTCCGCTAGTGGCGGGAGGGCCCGCAGATACGCAGTATTTT
CASSPLVAGGPADTQYF
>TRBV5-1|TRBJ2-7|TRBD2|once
TGCGCCAGCAGCTTGGGGGCGGGACTAGCAGCCTACGAGCAGTACTTC
CASSLGAGLAAYEQYF
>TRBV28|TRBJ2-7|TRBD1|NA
TGTGCCAGATTGGGAGGACAGGGGCCGCGAACCTCCTACGAGCAGTACTTC
CARLGGQGPRTSYEQYF
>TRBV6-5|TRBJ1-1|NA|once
TGTGCCAGCAGTTACTCGAGGAACACTGAAGCTTTCTTT
CASSYSRNTEAFF
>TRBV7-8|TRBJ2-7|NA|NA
TGTGCCAGCAGCTTATCCCCAGGGGCCACTTACGAGCAGTACTTC
CASSLSPGATYEQYF
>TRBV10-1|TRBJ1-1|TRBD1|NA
TGCGCCAGGCCGACAGGGATCCCGAACACTGAAGCTTTCTTT
CARPTGIPNTEAFF
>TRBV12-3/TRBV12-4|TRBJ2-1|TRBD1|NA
TGTGCCAGCAGTCATGGACAGGGCGGGCAGTTCTTC
CASSHGQGGQFF
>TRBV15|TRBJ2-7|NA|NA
TGTGCCACCGCAGGGTACCTGACCTACGAGCAGTACTTC
CATAGYLTYEQYF
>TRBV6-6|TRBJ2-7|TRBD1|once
TGTGCCAGCAGTCCTCGTCAGGGGGCGGCTTACGAGCAGTACTTC
CASSPRQGAAYEQYF
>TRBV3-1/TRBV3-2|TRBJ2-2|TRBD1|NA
TGTGCCAGCACCCCGGACAGGCGGAACACCGGGGAGCTGTTTTTT
CASTPDRRNTGELFF
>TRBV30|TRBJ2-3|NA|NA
TGTGCCTGGAGCCCCTCGCTAGCCCCAGATACGCAGTATTTT
CAWSPSLAPDTQYF
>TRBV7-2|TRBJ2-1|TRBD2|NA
TGTGCCAGCAGCTTAGCCTCAGCGGGGGGGCATGAGCAGTTCTTC
CASSLASAGGHEQFF
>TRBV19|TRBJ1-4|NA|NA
TGTGCCAGTAAAAGCACAGGGTTCGATGAAAAACTGTTTTTT
CASKSTGFDEKLFF
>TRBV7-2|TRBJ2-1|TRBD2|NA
TGTGCCAGCAGCCTCACGGGACTAGCGGGATACAATGAGCAGTTCTTC
CASSLTGLAGYNEQFF
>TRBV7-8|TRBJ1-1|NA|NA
TGTGCCAGCAGCCCAAAACAGGGCAACACTGAAGCTTTCTTT
CASSPKQGNTEAFF